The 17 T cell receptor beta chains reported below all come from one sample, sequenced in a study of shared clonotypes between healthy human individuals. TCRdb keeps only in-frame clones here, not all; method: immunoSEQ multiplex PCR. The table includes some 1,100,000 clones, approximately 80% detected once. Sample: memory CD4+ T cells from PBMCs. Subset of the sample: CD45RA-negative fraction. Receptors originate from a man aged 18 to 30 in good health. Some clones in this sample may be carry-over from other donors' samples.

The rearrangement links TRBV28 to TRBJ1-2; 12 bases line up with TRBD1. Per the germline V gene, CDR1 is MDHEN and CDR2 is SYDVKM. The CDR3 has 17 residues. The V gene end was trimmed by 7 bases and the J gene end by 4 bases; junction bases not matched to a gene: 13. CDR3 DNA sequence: TGTGCCAGCACCCCTGGGGGACAGGGGGCTCCGATCTATGGCTACACCTTC. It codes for CASTPGGQGAPIYGYTF.

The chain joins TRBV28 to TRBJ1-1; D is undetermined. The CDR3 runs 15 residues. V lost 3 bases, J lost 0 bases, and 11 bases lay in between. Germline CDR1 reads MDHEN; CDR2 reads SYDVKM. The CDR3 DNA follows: TGTGCCAGCAGTTTCCCCGAAGACGTGAACACTGAAGCTTTCTTT. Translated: CASSFPEDVNTEAFF.

The chain's CDR3 is CASTLYTDTQYF. As DNA, the CDR3 is TGTGCCAGCACCCTCTACACAGATACGCAGTATTTT. V is TRBV11-2 and J is TRBJ2-3; D unresolved. Trimming stripped 7 bases from V and 2 bases from J, with 7 bases between. This CDR3 has 12 amino acids. Germline CDR1 is SGHAT and CDR2 is FQNNGV.

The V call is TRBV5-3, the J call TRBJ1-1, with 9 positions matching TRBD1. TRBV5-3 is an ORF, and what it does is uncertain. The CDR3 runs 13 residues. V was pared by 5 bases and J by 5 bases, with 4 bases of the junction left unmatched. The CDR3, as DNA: TGTGCCAGAAGTAGACAGGGGGGAACTGAAGCTTTCTTT. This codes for CARSRQGGTEAFF.

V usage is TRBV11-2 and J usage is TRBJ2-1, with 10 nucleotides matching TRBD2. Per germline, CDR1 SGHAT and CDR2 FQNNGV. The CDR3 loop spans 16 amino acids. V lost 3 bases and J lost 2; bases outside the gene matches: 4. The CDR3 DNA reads TGTGCCAGCAGCTTCCGTCTAGCGGGAGCCTACAATGAGCAGTTCTTC. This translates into CASSFRLAGAYNEQFF.

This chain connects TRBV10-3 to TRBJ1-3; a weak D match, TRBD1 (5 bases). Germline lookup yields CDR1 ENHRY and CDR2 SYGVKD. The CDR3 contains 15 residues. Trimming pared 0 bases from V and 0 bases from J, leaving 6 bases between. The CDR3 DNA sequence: TGTGCCATCAGTGAGTCGACAGCCTCTGGAAACACCATATATTTT. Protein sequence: CAISESTASGNTIYF.

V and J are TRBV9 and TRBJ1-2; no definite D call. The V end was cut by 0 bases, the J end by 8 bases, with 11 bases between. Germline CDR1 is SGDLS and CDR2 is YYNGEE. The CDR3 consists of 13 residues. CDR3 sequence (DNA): TGTGCCAGCAGCGTAGGTCAACCCACCGGCTACACCTTC. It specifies CASSVGQPTGYTF.

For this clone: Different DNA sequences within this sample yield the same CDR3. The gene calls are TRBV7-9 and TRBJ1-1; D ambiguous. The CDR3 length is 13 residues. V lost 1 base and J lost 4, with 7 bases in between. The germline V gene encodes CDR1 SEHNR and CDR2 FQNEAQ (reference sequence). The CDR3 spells CASSLEGSTEAFF. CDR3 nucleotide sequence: TGTGCCAGCAGCTTAGAAGGAAGCACTGAAGCTTTCTTT.

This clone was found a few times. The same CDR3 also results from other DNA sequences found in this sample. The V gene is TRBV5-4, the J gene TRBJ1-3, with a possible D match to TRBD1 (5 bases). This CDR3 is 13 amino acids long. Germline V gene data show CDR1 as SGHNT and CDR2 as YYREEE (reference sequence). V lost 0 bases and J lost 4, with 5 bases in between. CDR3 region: CASSLAGGNTIYF. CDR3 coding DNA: TGTGCCAGCAGCTTGGCAGGGGGAAACACCATATATTTT.

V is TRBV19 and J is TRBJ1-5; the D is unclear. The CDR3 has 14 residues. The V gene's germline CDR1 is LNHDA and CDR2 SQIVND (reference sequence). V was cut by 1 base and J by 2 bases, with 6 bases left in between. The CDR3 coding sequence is TGTGCCAGTAGTATAGGTTGGGGCAATCAGCCCCAGCATTTT. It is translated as CASSIGWGNQPQHF.

In DNA, the CDR3 is TGTGCCAGCAGTTTGGGCAGGGTGACAGATACGCAGTATTTT. This codes for CASSLGRVTDTQYF. This rearrangement joins TRBV28 to TRBJ2-3, with D perhaps TRBD1 (5 bases). Deletions cut 3 bases from V and 3 bases from J, with 10 bases between. Germline V gene data show CDR1 as MDHEN and CDR2 as SYDVKM. CDR3 size: 14 residues.

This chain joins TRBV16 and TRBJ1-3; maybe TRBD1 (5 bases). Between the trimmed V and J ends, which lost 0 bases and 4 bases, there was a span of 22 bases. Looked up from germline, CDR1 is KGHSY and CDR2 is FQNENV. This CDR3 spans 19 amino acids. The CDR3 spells CASSQSGTSGATQGNTIYF. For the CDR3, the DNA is TGTGCCAGCAGCCAATCGGGGACCTCGGGAGCAACCCAAGGAAACACCATATATTTT.

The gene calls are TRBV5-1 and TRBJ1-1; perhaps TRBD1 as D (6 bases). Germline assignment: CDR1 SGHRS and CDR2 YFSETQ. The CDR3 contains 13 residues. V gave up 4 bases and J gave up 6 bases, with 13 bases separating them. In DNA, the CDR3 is TGCGCCAGCAGCCCTTACAGGGACGCTGAAGCTTTCTTT. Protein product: CASSPYRDAEAFF.

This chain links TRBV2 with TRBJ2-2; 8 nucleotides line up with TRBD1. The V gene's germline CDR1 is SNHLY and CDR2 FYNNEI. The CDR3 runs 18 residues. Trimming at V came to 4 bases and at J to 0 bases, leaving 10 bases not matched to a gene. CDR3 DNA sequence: TGTGCCAGCAGTGGCCGACGGGGACAGGTCGCGAACACCGGGGAGCTGTTTTTT. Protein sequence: CASSGRRGQVANTGELFF.

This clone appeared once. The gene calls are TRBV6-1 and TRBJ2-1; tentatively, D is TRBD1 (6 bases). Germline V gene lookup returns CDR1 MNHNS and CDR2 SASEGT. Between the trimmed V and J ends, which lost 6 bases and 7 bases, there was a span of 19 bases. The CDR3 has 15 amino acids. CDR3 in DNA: TGTGCCAGCAGGGGGATGGGGGCGCCGGGAAATGAGCAGTTCTTC. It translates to CASRGMGAPGNEQFF.

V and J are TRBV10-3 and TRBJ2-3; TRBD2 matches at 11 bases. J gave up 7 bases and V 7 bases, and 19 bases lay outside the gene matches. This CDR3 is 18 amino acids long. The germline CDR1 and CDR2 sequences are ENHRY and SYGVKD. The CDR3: CAITGSPGTSGRGNTQYF. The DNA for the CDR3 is TGTGCCATCACGGGTAGCCCCGGGACTAGCGGACGTGGGAATACGCAGTATTTT.

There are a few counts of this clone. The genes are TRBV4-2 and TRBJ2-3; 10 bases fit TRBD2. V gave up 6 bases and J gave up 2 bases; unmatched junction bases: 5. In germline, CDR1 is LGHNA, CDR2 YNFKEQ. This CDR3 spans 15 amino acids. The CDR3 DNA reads TGTGCCAGCAGAGCCAGCGGGAGGGACACAGATACGCAGTATTTT. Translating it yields CASRASGRDTDTQYF.